This T cell receptor beta chain was profiled in a study of tumor and adjacent non-tumor tissue in lung cancer. This sample's RNA came from whole unsorted tissue. The J segment lost 7 bases and the V segment lost 7 bases, leaving 12 bases of the junction unmatched. CDR3 length: 15 residues. Looked up from germline, CDR1 is MNHEY and CDR2 is SVGAGI. A modified ARM-PCR protocol with three rounds of nested PCR amplified TCRbeta. TCRdb used MiXCR to reprocess the multiplex PCR reads, holding one entry per CDR3 protein. The profile covers about 80,000 distinct CDR3 sequences, with 55% to 75% appearing a single time and roughly 10% taken by the ten largest. Note on this clonotype: Since a much larger clone is just one base distant, this may be a read error.

The sample comprised lung tumor tissue. The chain carries TRBV6-5 and TRBJ2-4; 8 bases map to TRBD1. The TCR was taken from a woman aged 40 to 49 with non-small cell lung cancer. The CDR3 spells CASIRVGTGGNIQYF. In DNA, the CDR3 is TGTGCCAGCATAAGAGTGGGGACAGGAGGCAACATTCAGTACTTC.